This T cell receptor beta chain was identified during a study of cytomegalovirus exposure and HLA in healthy donors. Study-wide findings and caveats: Presence/absence analyses took donor sequencing depth as roughly uniform. Among TCR sequences, most were rare, though some public TCRs appeared in many donors.

PCR employed 60 Vbeta and 13 Jbeta primers. Repertoires were generated with immunoSEQ multiplex PCR, while TCRdb's copy carries only in-frame clones and drops some. Of fewer than 200,000 clones in the sample, approximately 80% are singletons; the top ten hold roughly 0.5%. The CDR3 has 14 residues. V gave up 4 bases and J gave up 0 bases; unmatched junction bases: 3. The germline V gene encodes CDR1 SGDLS and CDR2 YYNGEE. Comment on this clone: The antigen is not known.

Though nominally healthy at sampling, donors likely had unrecorded immune exposures. The clonotype comes from a woman in her fifties or sixties in good health and CMV-seronegative. The chain uses TRBV9 and TRBJ2-5; 7 bases agree with TRBD2. The source material was PBMCs. In DNA, the CDR3 is TGTGCCAGCAGCCACGGGGGGTACCAAGAGACCCAGTACTTC. Translating it yields CASSHGGYQETQYF.